Presented here are 5 T cell receptor beta chains from one specimen sequenced in a study of cytomegalovirus exposure and HLA in healthy donors. Generated by immunoSEQ multiplex PCR, the TCRdb table keeps only in-frame clones and is missing some. This table has approximately 220,000 clones, over 80% appearing once. The material sequenced was PBMCs. These receptor sequences come from a woman aged 30 to 39 in good health and CMV-seropositive.

This rearrangement joins TRBV27 to TRBJ2-7, with 8 bases identical to TRBD2. The ends lost 5 bases at V and 2 bases at J; junction bases unmatched: 8. In germline, CDR1 is MNHEY, CDR2 SMNVEV (reference sequence). This CDR3 has 15 amino acids. The CDR3 protein is CASSESASGPYEQYF. In DNA, the CDR3 is TGTGCCAGCAGTGAATCGGCTAGCGGGCCCTACGAGCAGTACTTC.

In this sample, this clone turned up a few times. V gene TRBV7-2 combines with J gene TRBJ2-3; 9 nucleotides agree with TRBD2. Germline CDR1 reads SGHTA; CDR2 reads FQGNSA. The CDR3 totals 15 residues. The junction had 8 bases not matched to a gene; V was cut back by 6 bases and J by 4 bases. The CDR3 sequence is CASSSKREVPDTQYF. The CDR3 nucleotides are TGTGCCAGCAGTTCGAAGCGGGAGGTGCCAGATACGCAGTATTTT.

This rearrangement joins TRBV5-1 to TRBJ1-2; D not certain. The V and J ends lost 4 bases and 0 bases respectively, with 13 bases between them. Per the germline V gene, CDR1 is SGHRS and CDR2 is YFSETQ. This CDR3 comprises 15 residues. As DNA, the CDR3 is TGCGCCAGCAGCAGAGTTTCCGAAGCTAACTATGGCTACACCTTC. The encoded protein is CASSRVSEANYGYTF.

The chain joins TRBV28 to TRBJ1-5; D is unresolved. The CDR3 spans 15 residues. V was shortened by 5 bases and J by 0 bases, with 11 bases between the two germline ends. Germline V gives CDR1 MDHEN, CDR2 SYDVKM. CDR3 in DNA: TGTGCCAGCAGTAGTATTGACGATAGCAATCAGCCCCAGCATTTT. It specifies CASSSIDDSNQPQHF.

This clone was picked up a small number of times. This chain joins TRBV30 and TRBJ1-1; D is unclear. The CDR3 covers 13 residues. CDR1 is GTSNPN, CDR2 SVGIG, per germline (reference sequence). Trimming took off 2 bases at V and 4 bases at J, with 11 bases between the two ends. The CDR3, as DNA: TGTGCCTGGAGTATGGGATCGGGCACTGAAGCTTTCTTT. It encodes CAWSMGSGTEAFF.